This T cell receptor beta chain was identified during a study of shared clonotypes between healthy human individuals. Study results and caveats: Shared across four donors were 4% to 6% of the naive CD4 clonotypes. Although depth was large, rarefaction showed that sequencing of the sorted subsets was incomplete.

CD45RO-negative cells were positively selected for CCR7, leaving out terminally differentiated effector memory CD45RA+ cells. Assay execution proceeded at the deep level. Some clones are missing from TCRdb's copy, which holds only in-frame ones; the method was immunoSEQ multiplex PCR. Among more than 2 million clones, just under 95% were seen once, and the ten largest hold around 1.1%. Of note for this clone: The antigen remains unidentified.

CDR3 size: 16 residues. Germline CDR1 MNHEY, CDR2 SMNVEV (reference sequence). Trimming removed 3 bases from V and 4 bases from J; junction bases left unmatched: 9. The J gene is TRBJ1-2, the V gene TRBV27, with TRBD1 identical over 9 bases. This sequence originates from a man between 18 and 35 years old in good health. Sequenced sample: naive CD8+ T cells sorted from blood. CDR3 sequence: CASSLGNRGLGYGYTF. The CDR3 DNA sequence: TGTGCCAGCAGTTTGGGGAACAGGGGGCTTGGCTATGGCTACACCTTC.